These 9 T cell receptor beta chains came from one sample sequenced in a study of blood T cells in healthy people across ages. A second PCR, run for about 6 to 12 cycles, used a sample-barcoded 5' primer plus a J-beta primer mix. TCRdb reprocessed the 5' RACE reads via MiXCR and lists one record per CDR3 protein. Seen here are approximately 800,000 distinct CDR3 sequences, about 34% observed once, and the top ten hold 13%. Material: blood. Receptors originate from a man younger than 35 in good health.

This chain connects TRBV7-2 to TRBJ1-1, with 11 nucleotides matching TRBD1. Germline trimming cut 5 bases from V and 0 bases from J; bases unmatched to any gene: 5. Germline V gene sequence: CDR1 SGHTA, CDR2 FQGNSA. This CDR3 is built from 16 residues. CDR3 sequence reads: CASSRGQGVMNTEAFF. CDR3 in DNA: TGTGCCAGCAGCCGGGGACAGGGGGTAATGAACACTGAAGCTTTCTTT.

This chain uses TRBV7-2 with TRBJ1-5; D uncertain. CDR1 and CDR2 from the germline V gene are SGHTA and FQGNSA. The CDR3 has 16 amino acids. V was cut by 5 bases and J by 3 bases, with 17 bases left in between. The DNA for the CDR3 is TGTGCCAGCAGCATAGATGTGGGTTTGGACAATCAGCCCCAGCATTTT. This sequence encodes CASSIDVGLDNQPQHF.

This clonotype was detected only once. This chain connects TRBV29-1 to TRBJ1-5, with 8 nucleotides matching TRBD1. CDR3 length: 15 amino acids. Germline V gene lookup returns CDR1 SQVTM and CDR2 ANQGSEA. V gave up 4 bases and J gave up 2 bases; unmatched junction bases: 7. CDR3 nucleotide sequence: TGCAGCGTTGCACCACAGGGGGATGGCAATCAGCCCCAGCATTTT. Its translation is CSVAPQGDGNQPQHF.

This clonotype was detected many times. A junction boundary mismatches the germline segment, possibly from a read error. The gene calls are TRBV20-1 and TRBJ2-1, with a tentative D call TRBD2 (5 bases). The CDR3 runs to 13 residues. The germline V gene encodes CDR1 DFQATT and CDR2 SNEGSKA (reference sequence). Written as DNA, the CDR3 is TGCAGTGCGAGAGATTCGGGTCAGCGGGAGCAGTTCTTC. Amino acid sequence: CSARDSGQREQFF.

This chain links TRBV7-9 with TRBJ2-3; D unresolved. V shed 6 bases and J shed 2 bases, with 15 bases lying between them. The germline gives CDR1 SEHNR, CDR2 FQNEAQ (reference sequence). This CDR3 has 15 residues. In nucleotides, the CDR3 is TGTGCCAGCAGTCCCCTCGTCGGATACACAGATACGCAGTATTTT. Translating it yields CASSPLVGYTDTQYF.

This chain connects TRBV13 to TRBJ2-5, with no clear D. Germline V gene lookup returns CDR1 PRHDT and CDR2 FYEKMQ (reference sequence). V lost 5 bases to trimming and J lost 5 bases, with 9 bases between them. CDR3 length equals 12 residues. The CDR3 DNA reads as TGTGCCAGCAGCCTATCGTGGGAGACCCAGTACTTC. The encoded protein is CASSLSWETQYF.

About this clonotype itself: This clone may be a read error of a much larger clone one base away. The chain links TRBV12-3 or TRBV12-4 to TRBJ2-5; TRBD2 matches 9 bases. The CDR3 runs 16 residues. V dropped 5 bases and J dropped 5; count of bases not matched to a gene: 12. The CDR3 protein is CASSTGLARGGETQYF. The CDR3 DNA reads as TGTGCCAGCAGTACCGGACTAGCGCGGGGGGGTGAGACCCAGTACTTC.

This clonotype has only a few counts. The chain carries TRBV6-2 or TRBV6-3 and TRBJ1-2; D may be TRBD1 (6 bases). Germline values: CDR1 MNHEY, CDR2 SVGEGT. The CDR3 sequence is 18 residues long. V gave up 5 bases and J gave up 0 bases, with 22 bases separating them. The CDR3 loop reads CASSHSAGQSAANYGYTF. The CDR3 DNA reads TGTGCCAGCAGTCATTCTGCGGGACAATCGGCAGCTAACTATGGCTACACCTTC.

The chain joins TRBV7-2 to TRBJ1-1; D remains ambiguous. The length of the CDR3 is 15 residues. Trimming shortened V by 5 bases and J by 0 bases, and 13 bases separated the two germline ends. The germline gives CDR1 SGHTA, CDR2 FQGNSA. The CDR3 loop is CASSPAARLNTEAFF. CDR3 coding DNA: TGTGCCAGCAGCCCCGCGGCGAGACTGAACACTGAAGCTTTCTTT. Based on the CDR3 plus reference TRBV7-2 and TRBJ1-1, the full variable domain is GAGVSQSPSNKVTEKGKDVELRCDPISGHTALYWYRQSLGQGLEFLIYFQGNSAPDKSGLPSDRFSAERTGGSVSTLTIQRTQQEDSAVYLCASSPAARLNTEAFFGQGTRLTVV.